The 14 T cell receptor beta chains reported below all come from one sample, sequenced in a study of early T cells in non-severe SARS-CoV-2 infection. MiXCR, applied by TCRdb to the 5' RACE reads, yields one record per CDR3 protein. The data show 55,000 to 80,000 distinct CDR3 sequences, 10% to 15% seen once. Sequences were derived from whole blood, sampled at baseline. The source is an adult who was a healthcare worker with PCR-confirmed SARS-CoV-2 infection or an uninfected control (not recorded which).

The chain uses TRBV19 and TRBJ2-1; TRBD1 aligns across 7 bases. Germline CDR1 and CDR2: LNHDA and SQIVND (reference sequence). This CDR3 is 13 amino acids long. With V trimmed by 10 bases and J by 9 bases, 12 bases remained unmatched. The CDR3 DNA sequence: TGTGCCACAAAAAGAGGACAGGTTGGTGAGCAGTTCTTC. It yields the protein CATKRGQVGEQFF.

This clonotype was detected a few times. V and J are TRBV19 and TRBJ2-2; D could derive from TRBD1 or TRBD2 (5 bases each). The V gene's germline CDR1 is LNHDA and CDR2 SQIVND (reference sequence). Between the trimmed V and J ends, which lost 5 bases and 4 bases, there was a span of 14 bases. CDR3 length: 15 residues. The CDR3 DNA follows: TGTGCCAGTAGTCCACTTGGGGGTTCCACCGGGGAGCTGTTTTTT. It encodes CASSPLGGSTGELFF.

This clonotype showed up just a few times. This chain uses TRBV7-2 with TRBJ2-5; D gene ambiguous. Trimming removed 5 bases at V and 0 bases at J, with 10 bases between. Germline V gene data show CDR1 as SGHTA and CDR2 as FQGNSA. This CDR3 region has 14 residues. The CDR3 bases are TGTGCCAGCAGCCCTAATAGGGACCAAGAGACCCAGTACTTC. It specifies CASSPNRDQETQYF.

Ten or more counts support this clonotype. The chain has TRBV6-6 and TRBJ1-5, with unresolved D. The CDR3 spans 12 residues. V was shortened by 4 bases and J by 7 bases, with 8 bases between the two germline ends. Germline assignment: CDR1 MNHNY and CDR2 SVGAGI (reference sequence). CDR3 residues: CASSSPNQPQHF. The CDR3, as DNA: TGTGCCAGCAGTTCACCTAACCAGCCCCAGCATTTT.

The sample holds a few counts of this clonotype. J is TRBJ2-7 and V is TRBV27; D possibly matches TRBD1 or TRBD2 (6 bases each). Trimming pared 4 bases from V and 2 bases from J, leaving 9 bases between. Germline V gives CDR1 MNHEY, CDR2 SMNVEV (reference sequence). This CDR3 has 13 amino acids. The CDR3 sequence is CASSSGEAYEQYF. Written as DNA, the CDR3 is TGTGCCAGCAGTTCAGGGGAGGCCTACGAGCAGTACTTC.

The chain carries TRBV10-3 and TRBJ1-2; the D gene is possibly TRBD1 (6 bases). Trimming cost V 10 bases and J 6 bases, with 18 bases left between them. In germline, CDR1 is ENHRY, CDR2 SYGVKD. This CDR3 comprises 13 residues. This CDR3 is CATSDRNKDGYTF. The CDR3 region has the DNA TGTGCCACCTCGGACAGAAATAAGGATGGCTACACCTTC.

This clonotype was picked up a small number of times. The genes are TRBV7-2 and TRBJ2-5, with 8 bases lining up with TRBD2. The germline gives CDR1 SGHTA, CDR2 FQGNSA. J was trimmed by 3 bases and V by 4 bases; bases with no gene match: 10. The CDR3 runs to 16 residues. The CDR3 here is CASSSFPGLGEETQYF. In DNA, the CDR3 is TGTGCCAGCAGCTCATTCCCGGGACTAGGGGAAGAGACCCAGTACTTC.

The chain recombines TRBV20-1 with TRBJ2-7; unclear D gene. From germline, CDR1 is DFQATT and CDR2 SNEGSKA (reference sequence). This CDR3 is 14 amino acids long. V dropped 1 base and J dropped 1 base, with 11 bases sitting between them. The CDR3 is CSARVSPPSYEQYF. The CDR3 nucleotides are TGCAGTGCTAGAGTATCTCCCCCTTCCTACGAGCAGTACTTC.

This clonotype was seen more than once but under ten times. This chain joins TRBV4-3 and TRBJ1-6; the D is unclear. The CDR3 has 17 amino acids. V was trimmed by 0 bases and J by 2 bases, leaving 11 bases between them. The germline CDR1 and CDR2 sequences are LGHNA and YSLEER. CDR3: CASSQDLTATYNSPLHF. The CDR3 bases are TGCGCCAGCAGCCAAGATCTGACTGCTACCTATAATTCACCCCTCCACTTT.

This clonotype appeared a few times. The rearrangement uses TRBV28 and TRBJ2-3, with D uncertain. Per germline, CDR1 MDHEN and CDR2 SYDVKM. The CDR3 has 18 residues. V shed 1 base and J shed 2 bases, with 19 bases lying between them. The CDR3: CASSLLSPTPQDTDTQYF. In DNA form, the CDR3 reads TGTGCCAGCAGTTTATTATCCCCGACACCACAAGACACAGATACGCAGTATTTT.

The chain has TRBV12-3 or TRBV12-4 and TRBJ2-7; D might be TRBD1 (5 bases). Trimming cost V 3 bases and J 3 bases, with 9 bases left between them. This CDR3 has 13 amino acids. The CDR3 loop reads CASSFRVDYEQYF. The CDR3 DNA is TGTGCCAGCAGTTTCAGGGTAGACTACGAGCAGTACTTC.

This clonotype was observed many times. The rearrangement joins TRBV6-6 to TRBJ2-6; D not certain. Germline V gene data show CDR1 as MNHNY and CDR2 as SVGAGI (reference sequence). V lost 4 bases to trimming and J lost 0 bases, with 7 bases between them. The CDR3 contains 15 residues. The chain's CDR3 is CASSFESSGANVLTF. For the CDR3, the DNA is TGTGCCAGCAGTTTCGAAAGCTCTGGGGCCAACGTCCTGACTTTC.

The chain combines TRBV6-1 with TRBJ2-2; no reliable D call. Trimming shortened V by 6 bases and J by 6 bases, and 14 bases separated the two germline ends. CDR3 length: 14 residues. Per germline, CDR1 MNHNS and CDR2 SASEGT. The CDR3 DNA reads TGTGCCAGCAGCCCGACTGGACCTCCCGGGGAGCTGTTTTTT. Protein product: CASSPTGPPGELFF.

This chain connects TRBV10-3 to TRBJ2-1; TRBD1 matches 9 bases. J lost 6 bases, V lost 0 bases, and 3 bases had no gene match. The CDR3 loop spans 15 amino acids. CDR1 is ENHRY, CDR2 SYGVKD, per germline. This CDR3 is CAISESETGGNEQFF. The CDR3 coding sequence is TGTGCCATCAGTGAGTCTGAGACAGGGGGCAATGAGCAGTTCTTC.